A single sample gave rise to the 26 T cell receptor beta chains below, sequenced in a study of regulatory T cells in long-lasting Graves disease. Time point meaning: newly diagnosed GD, antithyroid drugs for less than 3 months. The TCR library was made from RNA extracted from PBMCs. Both iRepertoire HTBI primers and Arm-PCR of CDR3 regions were used to build the TCR beta libraries. TCRdb re-called the multiplex PCR reads with MiXCR, one entry per CDR3 protein. The sample holds about 530,000 distinct CDR3 sequences, 16% seen once. These sequences were also reported in another study, on T cells in Graves' hyperthyroidism and ophthalmopathy.

The input for sequencing was peripheral blood mononuclear cells (PBMCs), taken at new diagnosis, from a patient treated with antithyroid drugs. The receptors derive from a woman between 40 and 65 years old with Graves disease.

The genes are TRBV6-1 and TRBJ2-5; D is perhaps TRBD1 or TRBD2 (6 bases each). Germline V gene data show CDR1 as MNHNS and CDR2 as SASEGT. The CDR3 is 15 residues long. Trimming left V 7 bases short and J 2 bases short, with 17 bases between. The CDR3 protein is CASKGGTLFQETQYF. Here the CDR3 DNA reads TGTGCCAGCAAAGGAGGGACACTTTTTCAAGAGACCCAGTACTTC.

This clonotype occurred many times. This rearrangement joins TRBV11-2 to TRBJ2-3; weak D call: TRBD1 (6 bases). The V end was cut by 5 bases, the J end by 0 bases, with 15 bases between. Germline CDR1 SGHAT, CDR2 FQNNGV. This CDR3 comprises 16 residues. The CDR3 DNA follows: TGTGCCAGCAGCCCAATCTCCGGGACAAGCACAGATACGCAGTATTTT. Residues: CASSPISGTSTDTQYF.

The chain couples TRBV5-1 to TRBJ2-5; 8 positions match TRBD2. The CDR3 length is 18 residues. V lost 1 base and J lost 1; bases outside the gene matches: 12. Germline CDR1 is SGHRS and CDR2 is YFSETQ. CDR3 nucleotides: TGCGCCAGCAGCTTGCCCCAGCGTAGCGGGGCTCCCCAAGAGACCCAGTACTTC. Protein sequence: CASSLPQRSGAPQETQYF.

V is TRBV6-1 and J is TRBJ2-2, with a possible D match to TRBD1 (6 bases). The V gene's germline CDR1 is MNHNS and CDR2 SASEGT. V was trimmed by 7 bases and J by 1 base, leaving 13 bases between them. The CDR3 is 15 residues long. CDR3 protein: CASNPSTGNTGELFF. CDR3 DNA: TGTGCCAGCAACCCCTCGACAGGGAACACCGGGGAGCTGTTTTTT.

The V and J genes are TRBV24-1 and TRBJ2-6; D perhaps matches TRBD2 (7 bases). CDR1 is KGHDR, CDR2 SFDVKD, per germline. This CDR3 has 16 residues. V was shortened by 3 bases and J by 2 bases, with 10 bases between the two germline ends. Here the CDR3 DNA reads TGTGCCACCAGTGATCCGGGGGGCGCTGGGGCCAACGTCCTGACTTTC. Translated: CATSDPGGAGANVLTF.

In DNA, the CDR3 is TGTGCCAGCAGTGGAACTAGCGGGGGGGGGGTCACAGATACGCAGTATTTT. Translated, it gives CASSGTSGGGVTDTQYF. The V call is TRBV12-3 or TRBV12-4, the J call TRBJ2-3, with 13 bases aligning to TRBD2. CDR3 size: 17 residues. The junction had 7 bases not matched to a gene; V was cut back by 5 bases and J by 2 bases.

This clonotype was detected only a few times. V is TRBV18 and J is TRBJ2-5; D possibly corresponds to TRBD1 (6 bases). With 6 bases removed from V and 5 bases from J, the gap between germline ends came to 13 bases. CDR3 length: 13 amino acids. The V gene's germline CDR1 is KGHSH and CDR2 LQKENI. As DNA, the CDR3 is TGTGCCAGCTCTCACAGGGTTGAGGAGACCCAGTACTTC. It is translated as CASSHRVEETQYF.

The table lists this clonotype with a few counts. The chain links TRBV4-1 to TRBJ1-2; a possible D gene is TRBD1 (6 bases). Germline loops: CDR1 MGHRA, CDR2 YSYEKL. The length of the CDR3 is 21 residues. Trimming left V 3 bases short and J 8 bases short, with 37 bases between. CDR3 DNA: TGCGCCAGCAGCCACGGATTGATAAGACAGGCCTTAAGCTGGACATATGACGGCTACACCTTC. It codes for CASSHGLIRQALSWTYDGYTF.

This clonotype was recorded a few times. The chain links TRBV6-1 to TRBJ1-2; 7 positions match TRBD1. In germline, CDR1 is MNHNS, CDR2 SASEGT. V shed 6 bases and J 5 bases; nucleotides not matched to a gene: 6. This CDR3 is 13 amino acids long. CDR3 DNA sequence: TGTGCCAGCAGCTGGGGGACAGCGTATGGCTACACCTTC. It encodes CASSWGTAYGYTF.

This clonotype came up a few times. The V gene is TRBV12-3 or TRBV12-4, the J gene TRBJ2-6; TRBD2 might be the D (5 bases). V was clipped by 6 bases and J by 0 bases, with 21 bases between them. The CDR3 length is 19 residues. The CDR3 reads CASSLFLTTSSSGANVLTF. The CDR3 DNA reads TGTGCCAGCAGCCTTTTCTTGACTACCTCAAGCTCTGGGGCCAACGTCCTGACTTTC.

Comment on this clonotype: Compared with germline, one end of the junction differs, possibly owing to a read error. The chain employs TRBV19 and TRBJ2-1; weak D call: TRBD1 (7 bases). This CDR3 contains 15 residues. The germline gives CDR1 LNHDA, CDR2 SQIVND (reference sequence). CDR3 DNA: TGTGCCAGTGGGGCCCGACAGGGAGGCCTCAATGAGCGGTTCTTC. Protein sequence: CASGARQGGLNERFF.

A few counts support this clonotype. The gene calls are TRBV19 and TRBJ1-1; D is ambiguous. The CDR3 has 15 residues. Germline V gives CDR1 LNHDA, CDR2 SQIVND (reference sequence). Trimming took 1 base from V and 1 from J, leaving 10 bases between them. CDR3 sequence: CASSIAGRTNTEAFF. In DNA form, the CDR3 reads TGTGCCAGTAGTATAGCTGGCAGGACGAACACTGAAGCTTTCTTT.

In this sample, this clonotype turned up a few times. The rearrangement joins TRBV7-9 to TRBJ1-4, with TRBD1 identical over 9 bases. Per germline, CDR1 SEHNR and CDR2 FQNEAQ (reference sequence). This CDR3 is 17 amino acids long. With V trimmed by 5 bases and J by 2 bases, 9 bases remained unmatched. CDR3 nucleotide sequence: TGTGCCAGCAGCCTTGGTGGCGGGACAGGGACTAATGAAAAACTGTTTTTT. Translated, it gives CASSLGGGTGTNEKLFF.

This clonotype was recorded at least ten times. The chain uses TRBV3-1 and TRBJ2-1; TRBD2 aligns across 9 bases. With 1 base clipped from V and 11 bases from J, the junction kept 12 bases outside the gene matches. The length of the CDR3 is 16 residues. From germline, CDR1 is LGHDT and CDR2 YNNKEL (reference sequence). CDR3 residues: CASSQGTGTSQRKQFF. The CDR3 DNA is TGTGCCAGCAGCCAAGGAACCGGGACTAGCCAACGAAAGCAGTTCTTC.

This clonotype was counted ten times or more. The chain couples TRBV6-1 to TRBJ1-5, with 8 bases lining up with TRBD1. There are 15 residues in the CDR3. J gave up 2 bases and V 6 bases, and 6 bases lay outside the gene matches. From germline, CDR1 is MNHNS and CDR2 SASEGT. This chain's CDR3 is CASRGGQGGNQPQHF. CDR3 DNA sequence: TGTGCCAGCAGGGGAGGACAGGGTGGCAATCAGCCCCAGCATTTT.

This clonotype was seen repeatedly, ten times or more. As DNA, the CDR3 is TGTGCCATCGGCAGGGCCCTCGGAGATACGCAGTATTTT. Translated, it gives CAIGRALGDTQYF. The chain links TRBV10-3 to TRBJ2-3; maybe TRBD1 (5 bases). Trimming stripped 8 bases from V and 5 bases from J, with 14 bases between. The germline gives CDR1 ENHRY, CDR2 SYGVKD. This CDR3 has 13 amino acids.

The chain employs TRBV5-1 and TRBJ2-3, with no clear D. Germline V CDR1 and CDR2: SGHRS, YFSETQ. The germline V and J ends were trimmed by 3 bases and 4 bases, with 12 bases remaining between them. CDR3 length: 14 amino acids. The CDR3: CASSSADAADTQYF. In nucleotides, the CDR3 is TGCGCCAGCAGCTCGGCGGACGCCGCAGATACGCAGTATTTT. The variable domain in full, completed from reference TRBV5-1 and TRBJ2-3, reads KAGVTQTPRYLIKTRGQQVTLSCSPISGHRSVSWYQQTPGQGLQFLFEYFSETQRNKGNFPGRFSGRQFSNSRSEMNVSTLELGDSALYLCASSSADAADTQYFGPGTRLTVL.

Ten or more counts support this clonotype. V usage is TRBV2 and J usage is TRBJ2-1, with 8 bases matching TRBD2. Per germline, CDR1 SNHLY and CDR2 FYNNEI. Trimming at V came to 6 bases and at J to 2 bases, leaving 3 bases not matched to a gene. The CDR3 has 14 residues. CDR3: CASRLGGAYNEQFF. The CDR3 nucleotides read TGTGCCAGCAGACTCGGGGGGGCCTACAATGAGCAGTTCTTC.

This clonotype has ten or more counts. V is TRBV3-1 and J is TRBJ1-1; a weak D match, TRBD1 (6 bases). CDR1 LGHDT and CDR2 YNNKEL come from the germline V gene (reference sequence). CDR3 size: 13 residues. With 2 bases removed from V and 5 bases from J, the gap between germline ends came to 9 bases. The CDR3 here is CASSQRTVTEAFF. The CDR3, as DNA: TGTGCCAGCAGCCAACGGACAGTAACTGAAGCTTTCTTT.

This clonotype has ten or more counts. V and J are TRBV20-1 and TRBJ1-5; 7 bases are shared with TRBD1. Germline CDR1 and CDR2: DFQATT and SNEGSKA (reference sequence). The V segment lost 4 bases and the J segment 5 bases; nucleotides outside the gene matches: 5. The CDR3 runs to 13 residues. The CDR3 is CSAKGASYQPQHF. The DNA for the CDR3 is TGCAGTGCTAAGGGGGCATCTTATCAGCCCCAGCATTTT.

As regards this clonotype: A much larger clone differs from this one at a single base, so this may be a read error. V and J are TRBV18 and TRBJ2-3; D ambiguous. V was pared by 3 bases and J by 2 bases, with 9 bases between. Germline V lookup: CDR1 KGHSH, CDR2 LQKENI. The CDR3 is 14 amino acids. The CDR3 is CASSPQEDTDTQYF. CDR3 DNA sequence: TGTGCCAGCTCACCCCAAGAAGACACAGATACGCAGTATTTT.

This clonotype was seen a handful of times. V and J are TRBV6-5 and TRBJ1-2; 7 bases are shared with TRBD1. The germline V gene has CDR1 MNHEY and CDR2 SVGAGI. The CDR3 covers 13 residues. V shed 0 bases, J shed 8 bases, and the junction held 3 bases outside the gene matches. The CDR3 coding sequence is TGTGCCAGCAGTTACTCAGGGACAGAGGGCTACACCTTC. Protein sequence: CASSYSGTEGYTF.

The CDR3 sequence: CASSYTLTGVGTEAFF. The CDR3 nucleotides read TGTGCCAGCAGTTACACCCTAACAGGGGTTGGGACTGAAGCTTTCTTT. The rearrangement joins TRBV6-5 to TRBJ1-1, with 7 bases matching TRBD1. The CDR3 is 16 residues long. The ends lost 2 bases at V and 5 bases at J; junction bases unmatched: 11. In germline, CDR1 is MNHEY, CDR2 SVGAGI.

This clonotype was picked up many times. The rearrangement joins TRBV6-1 to TRBJ1-1, with unresolved D. This CDR3 comprises 13 residues. From germline, CDR1 is MNHNS and CDR2 SASEGT. The V end was cut by 7 bases, the J end by 8 bases, with 17 bases between. CDR3 coding DNA: TGTGCCAGCACCCCACAAACGCGGAGAGAAGCTTTCTTT. This encodes CASTPQTRREAFF.

This clonotype occurred many times. The chain links TRBV6-9 to TRBJ2-3, with 7 bases fitting TRBD1. The CDR3 consists of 13 residues. Trimming removed 3 bases from V and 3 bases from J; junction bases left unmatched: 0. CDR1 is MNHGY and CDR2 is SVAAGI in the germline V gene. The CDR3 region is CASSYRGTDTQYF. CDR3 in DNA: TGTGCCAGCAGTTACAGGGGGACAGATACGCAGTATTTT.

This clonotype was seen a few times. The CDR3 DNA follows: TGTGCCAGCACCCTAGAGGGGGCCGACACAGATACGCAGTATTTT. This codes for CASTLEGADTDTQYF. The chain employs TRBV12-3 or TRBV12-4 and TRBJ2-3, with 7 bases that match TRBD1. The V and J ends lost 7 bases and 2 bases, in that order; junction bases with no gene match: 9. The CDR3 contains 15 residues.